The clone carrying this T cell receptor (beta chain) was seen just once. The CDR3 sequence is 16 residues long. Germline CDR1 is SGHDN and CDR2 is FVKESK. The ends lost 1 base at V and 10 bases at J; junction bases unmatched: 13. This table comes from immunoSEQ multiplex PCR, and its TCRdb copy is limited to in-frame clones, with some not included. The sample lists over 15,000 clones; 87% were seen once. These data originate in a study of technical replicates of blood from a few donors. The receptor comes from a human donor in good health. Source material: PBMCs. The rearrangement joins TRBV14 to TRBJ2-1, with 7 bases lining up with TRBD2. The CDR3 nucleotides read TGTGCCAGCAGCCAAGCTTCCGCGGGAGAGACCTCGGAGCAGTTCTTC. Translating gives CASSQASAGETSEQFF.